What follows are 23 T cell receptor beta chains derived from one specimen sequenced in a study of OX40 agonist ivuxolimab in advanced cancers. Sequencing used immunoSEQ multiplex PCR; TCRdb keeps in-frame clones, though not all of them. The table lists roughly 26,000 clones, 75% to 80% of them singletons, with about 26% in the top ten. The sequencing here drew on CD4+ or CD8+ T cells sorted from blood, taken in a trial of the OX40 agonist ivuxolimab. The receptors come from an adult with an advanced solid tumor such as melanoma, head and neck, liver or kidney cancer.

This clone was seen just once. The rearrangement links TRBV4-2 to TRBJ1-1, with TRBD1 as a possible D gene (5 bases). Germline-derived CDR1 and CDR2 are LGHNA and YNFKEQ. V was trimmed by 4 bases and J by 0 bases, leaving 12 bases between them. The CDR3 totals 15 residues. In nucleotides, the CDR3 is TGTGCCAGCAGCCTCGCAGGGCCGGTGAACACTGAAGCTTTCTTT. Translation gives CASSLAGPVNTEAFF.

The chain couples TRBV2 to TRBJ1-5; D is ambiguous. The CDR3 length is 13 residues. Germline V gene data show CDR1 as SNHLY and CDR2 as FYNNEI. V was shortened by 8 bases and J by 7 bases, with 15 bases between the two germline ends. The CDR3 DNA is TGTGCCAGCTTCGGGCCCCGAGGCCAGCCCCAGCATTTT. Translating it yields CASFGPRGQPQHF.

This chain connects TRBV6-1 to TRBJ2-3; D might be TRBD1 or TRBD2, each matching 5 bases. The CDR3 spans 13 residues. V was trimmed by 3 bases and J by 3 bases, leaving 7 bases between them. From germline, CDR1 is MNHNS and CDR2 SASEGT. This CDR3 is CASSDGTTDTQYF. The CDR3 DNA is TGTGCCAGCAGTGACGGGACGACAGATACGCAGTATTTT.

The gene calls are TRBV7-9 and TRBJ2-7; D assignment may be TRBD1 or TRBD2 (5 bases each). This CDR3 spans 13 amino acids. In germline, CDR1 is SEHNR, CDR2 FQNEAQ (reference sequence). Trimming shortened V by 6 bases and J by 7 bases, and 16 bases separated the two germline ends. The CDR3 sequence: CASRAGTSIEQYF. In DNA, the CDR3 is TGTGCCAGCAGGGCCGGGACGTCAATAGAGCAGTACTTC.

The chain employs TRBV10-3 and TRBJ2-3, with a tentative D call TRBD1 (6 bases). Germline V gene lookup returns CDR1 ENHRY and CDR2 SYGVKD. Trimming removed 6 bases at V and 3 bases at J, with 16 bases between. The CDR3 consists of 15 residues. CDR3 residues: CAISRPQGSTDTQYF. The DNA of the CDR3 is TGTGCCATCAGCCGCCCACAGGGTTCTACAGATACGCAGTATTTT.

The chain recombines TRBV4-1 with TRBJ1-2; D is ambiguous. CDR1 and CDR2 from the germline V gene are MGHRA and YSYEKL. The CDR3 covers 14 residues. Trimming stripped 4 bases from V and 5 bases from J, with 14 bases between. The CDR3 nucleotides are TGCGCCAGCAGCCCCCAAATTCCCTCATATGGCTACACCTTC. Translated: CASSPQIPSYGYTF.

This CDR3 is CASSSPGQGARKGIATNEKLFF. The CDR3, as DNA: TGTGCCAGCAGCTCCCCGGGACAGGGGGCGCGGAAAGGGATTGCAACTAATGAAAAACTGTTTTTT. V usage is TRBV7-8 and J usage is TRBJ1-4, with 12 bases fitting TRBD1. Germline-derived CDR1 and CDR2 are SGHVS and FQNEAQ. The CDR3 spans 22 residues. V trimming: 4 bases; J trimming: 0 bases; junction bases outside the gene matches: 18.

V and J are TRBV4-2 and TRBJ1-4; D not resolved. The V end lost 5 bases, the J end lost 0 bases, and 7 bases lay between the germline ends. Germline V gives CDR1 LGHNA, CDR2 YNFKEQ. This CDR3 is 14 amino acids long. The CDR3 bases are TGTGCCAGCAGCTTGATAGCAACTAATGAAAAACTGTTTTTT. Translating gives CASSLIATNEKLFF.

This clone appeared once. This rearrangement joins TRBV6-1 to TRBJ2-7; TRBD2 agrees at 13 bases. This CDR3 has 15 amino acids. The trim removed 4 bases at V and 1 base at J, leaving 1 base unmatched. The germline CDR1 and CDR2 sequences are MNHNS and SASEGT. The CDR3 bases are TGTGCCAGCAGTGGGGGACTAGCGGGATCCTACGAGCAGTACTTC. Amino acids: CASSGGLAGSYEQYF.

The rearrangement links TRBV6-6 to TRBJ2-4; 7 bases agree with TRBD2. The CDR3 is 14 amino acids. J was trimmed by 8 bases and V by 5 bases; bases with no gene match: 9. Germline V gene lookup returns CDR1 MNHNY and CDR2 SVGAGI (reference sequence). The CDR3 region is CASSPQGGSDIQYF. CDR3 in DNA: TGTGCCAGCAGTCCCCAGGGCGGGAGTGACATTCAGTACTTC.

V is TRBV15 and J is TRBJ2-1; D call uncertain. There are 14 residues in the CDR3. V gave up 0 bases and J gave up 7 bases, with 10 bases separating them. CDR1 and CDR2 (germline): LNHNV, YYDKDF (reference sequence). DNA for the CDR3: TGTGCCACCAGCAGAGATCGTAGGAGAAATGAGCAGTTCTTC. Its protein product is CATSRDRRRNEQFF.

The chain employs TRBV7-2 and TRBJ2-2, with D perhaps TRBD1 or TRBD2 (5 bases each). Trimming shortened V by 10 bases and J by 3 bases, and 15 bases separated the two germline ends. Germline V gene data show CDR1 as SGHTA and CDR2 as FQGNSA. CDR3 size: 14 residues. CDR3 nucleotides: TGTGCCACCAAATGGGGGAGCTACACCGGGGAGCTGTTTTTT. This encodes CATKWGSYTGELFF.

The V gene is TRBV7-6, the J gene TRBJ2-7; 9 bases match TRBD1. In germline, CDR1 is SGHVS, CDR2 FNYEAQ. Losses at the gene ends were 0 bases for V and 3 bases for J; bases not matched to a gene: 6. The CDR3 runs to 16 residues. CDR3 DNA sequence: TGTGCCAGCAGCTTAGCGCCGGGACAGGGCAACTACGAGCAGTACTTC. Protein product: CASSLAPGQGNYEQYF.

The V call is TRBV27, the J call TRBJ1-2; D gene unclear. The CDR3 is 13 amino acids. The V gene's germline CDR1 is MNHEY and CDR2 SMNVEV (reference sequence). V was cut by 3 bases and J by 0 bases, with 5 bases left in between. The CDR3 region is CASSLHANYGYTF. The CDR3 bases are TGTGCCAGCAGTTTGCACGCTAACTATGGCTACACCTTC.

About this clone itself: This sample also contains other DNA sequences that code for the same CDR3. The V call is TRBV10-2, the J call TRBJ1-2; D remains unclear. The germline V and J ends were trimmed by 2 bases and 4 bases, with 8 bases remaining between them. The CDR3 spans 13 residues. Germline CDR1 is WSHSY and CDR2 is SAAADI. CDR3 amino acids: CASSESPFYGYTF. CDR3 bases: TGCGCCAGCAGTGAGAGTCCGTTCTATGGCTACACCTTC.

The V call is TRBV19, the J call TRBJ2-1; D is undetermined. Germline CDR1 LNHDA, CDR2 SQIVND (reference sequence). The CDR3 length is 12 residues. With 3 bases removed from V and 5 bases from J, the gap between germline ends came to 5 bases. The CDR3 is CASSMSDNEQFF. As DNA, the CDR3 is TGTGCCAGTAGTATGTCTGACAATGAGCAGTTCTTC.

This clone was recorded only once. The J gene is TRBJ2-2, the V gene TRBV9; possibly TRBD1 for D (5 bases). V lost 3 bases and J lost 3, with 9 bases in between. This CDR3 has 14 residues. Germline V lookup: CDR1 SGDLS, CDR2 YYNGEE. CDR3 region: CASSDQGDTGELFF. CDR3 DNA: TGTGCCAGCAGCGACCAGGGCGACACCGGGGAGCTGTTTTTT.

The chain has TRBV7-8 and TRBJ2-7, with D maybe TRBD1 (5 bases). This CDR3 region has 14 residues. With 6 bases removed from V and 2 bases from J, the gap between germline ends came to 14 bases. Germline-derived CDR1 and CDR2 are SGHVS and FQNEAQ. The CDR3 region is CASSSTGGPYEQYF. The CDR3 DNA reads TGTGCCAGCAGTTCCACAGGTGGGCCCTACGAGCAGTACTTC.

The chain couples TRBV7-3 to TRBJ2-3; either TRBD1 or TRBD2 may supply D (5 bases each). Germline V gene data show CDR1 as SGHTA and CDR2 as FQGTGA. V lost 5 bases, J lost 0 bases, and 12 bases lay in between. There are 15 residues in the CDR3. CDR3 residues: CASSRSGASTDTQYF. CDR3 nucleotides: TGTGCCAGCAGCCGATCCGGGGCCAGCACAGATACGCAGTATTTT. The full variable domain, in which reference TRBV7-3 and TRBJ2-3 provide the parts outside the CDR3, is GAGVSQTPSNKVTEKGKYVELRCDPISGHTALYWYRQSLGQGPEFLIYFQGTGAADDSGLPNDRFFAVRPEGSVSTLKIQRTERGDSAVYLCASSRSGASTDTQYFGPGTRLTVL.

The chain is built from TRBV7-2 and TRBJ2-3; 11 nucleotides line up with TRBD2. V lost 2 bases to trimming and J lost 6 bases; unmatched junction nucleotides: 7. The CDR3 covers 16 residues. CDR1 is SGHTA and CDR2 is FQGNSA in the germline V gene. As DNA, the CDR3 is TGTGCCAGCAGCTTATTTAGCGGGGGGGCCTCGGATACGCAGTATTTT. Amino acid sequence: CASSLFSGGASDTQYF. Full variable domain (remainder filled in from reference TRBV7-2 and TRBJ2-3): GAGVSQSPSNKVTEKGKDVELRCDPISGHTALYWYRQSLGQGLEFLIYFQGNSAPDKSGLPSDRFSAERTGGSVSTLTIQRTQQEDSAVYLCASSLFSGGASDTQYFGPGTRLTVL.

The chain combines TRBV10-1 with TRBJ2-3; D gene unclear. Germline CDR1 reads WNHNN; CDR2 reads SYGVQD (reference sequence). The ends were cut back, 3 bases at V and 2 bases at J, with 6 bases in the middle. This CDR3 is built from 13 residues. CDR3 nucleotide sequence: TGCGCCAGCAGTGATAAGGTCACAGATACGCAGTATTTT. Encoded protein: CASSDKVTDTQYF.

V is TRBV28 and J is TRBJ2-3; D possibly matches TRBD1 or TRBD2 (6 bases each). CDR3 length: 14 amino acids. The germline V gene encodes CDR1 MDHEN and CDR2 SYDVKM. The ends were cut back, 7 bases at V and 4 bases at J, with 15 bases in the middle. CDR3 DNA: TGTGCCAGCACCCCCGGGGGCGAGGCAGATACGCAGTATTTT. The encoded protein is CASTPGGEADTQYF. The complete variable domain, with remaining parts taken from reference TRBV28 and TRBJ2-3, reads DVKVTQSSRYLVKRTGEKVFLECVQDMDHENMFWYRQDPGLGLRLIYFSYDVKMKEKGDIPEGYSVSREKKERFSLILESASTNQTSMYLCASTPGGEADTQYFGPGTRLTVL.

This chain uses TRBV27 with TRBJ1-1; D is undetermined. Germline CDR1 is MNHEY and CDR2 is SMNVEV (reference sequence). Trimming shortened V by 5 bases and J by 4 bases, and 17 bases separated the two germline ends. This CDR3 comprises 15 residues. CDR3 nucleotides: TGTGCCAGCAGTGAATTTGGGGATGGGAGCACTGAAGCTTTCTTT. Its protein product is CASSEFGDGSTEAFF.